Below, one TCR beta chain is given with its context. This specimen comes from a study of CD8 T cells in Susac syndrome. Overall study: Active disease was present in over 5 of the sequenced Susac syndrome patients, whereas under 10 of them were in remission.

Deletions cut 0 bases from V and 0 bases from J, with 9 bases between. The CDR3 has 16 amino acids. Germline CDR1 is KGHSH and CDR2 is LQKENI. With random hexamers, reverse transcription was performed on about 0.5 to 1 ug of RNA. TCRdb reprocessed the immunoSEQ multiplex PCR reads via MiXCR and lists one record per CDR3 protein. Among roughly 200,000 distinct CDR3 sequences listed, 75% to 95% were seen once. The sequenced material came from CD4+ T cells from PBMCs. This sequence joins TRBV18 and TRBJ2-1; D is uncertain. The receptor was isolated from a human donor with Susac syndrome. CDR3 residues: CASSPPSQNSYNEQFF. The CDR3 bases are TGTGCCAGCTCACCACCGTCTCAGAACTCCTACAATGAGCAGTTCTTC.